This T cell receptor beta chain is from a study of cytotoxic CD8 clonotypes in ibrutinib-treated CLL. Method: immunoSEQ multiplex PCR; TCRdb's copy keeps in-frame clones and lacks some. Among roughly 160,000 clones listed, approximately 80% were seen once. Study-wide points: Public clonotypes, rarely seen, contracted or held steady on treatment. The times at which samples were taken varied between sustained-remission and progressing patients.

Per the germline V gene, CDR1 is SGHTA and CDR2 is FQGNSA. This CDR3 region has 14 residues. V lost 6 bases and J 8 bases, leaving 19 bases between the germline ends. Points on this clone: Its antigen is not identified.

The genes are TRBV7-2 and TRBJ1-1, with D maybe TRBD1 (6 bases). The sequence was collected from a human donor with chronic lymphocytic leukemia. Source: PBMCs, taken after 24 months of ibrutinib treatment. For the CDR3, the DNA is TGTGCCAGCAGATCCGCAGGGGTTTGGCAGGAAGCTTTCTTT. Translation gives CASRSAGVWQEAFF. The variable domain in full, with the rest retrieved from reference TRBV7-2 and TRBJ1-1, is GAGVSQSPSNKVTEKGKDVELRCDPISGHTALYWYRQSLGQGLEFLIYFQGNSAPDKSGLPSDRFSAERTGGSVSTLTIQRTQQEDSAVYLCASRSAGVWQEAFFGQGTRLTVV.